The 4 T cell receptor beta chains given below trace back to one sample, sequenced in a study of patients with pleural tuberculosis. TCRdb itself ran the reads through MiXCR, one entry per CDR3 protein. The sample has 29,000 or so distinct CDR3 sequences; about a sixth are singletons. Sequencing used peripheral blood. Receptors were obtained from a human donor with pleural tuberculosis.

This clonotype has a count of ten or more. The chain uses TRBV3-1 and TRBJ1-1; D ambiguous. From germline, CDR1 is LGHDT and CDR2 YNNKEL (reference sequence). This CDR3 region has 13 residues. The V and J ends lost 6 bases and 1 base respectively, with 9 bases between them. The CDR3 protein is CASSRGGNTEAFF. DNA for the CDR3: TGTGCCAGCAGTCGAGGTGGGAACACTGAAGCTTTCTTT.

At least ten counts were recorded for this clonotype. The V call is TRBV24-1, the J call TRBJ2-7; the D is unclear. Trimming left V 3 bases short and J 6 bases short, with 11 bases between. Germline V CDR1 and CDR2: KGHDR, SFDVKD. CDR3 length equals 13 residues. CDR3 bases: TGTGCCACCAGTGATGGGCGCCGATCCGAGCAGTACTTC. Translated, it gives CATSDGRRSEQYF.

The sample holds many counts of this clonotype. The genes are TRBV20-1 and TRBJ1-2; TRBD1 matches at 8 bases. This CDR3 contains 13 residues. The J segment lost 4 bases and the V segment lost 6 bases, leaving 7 bases of the junction unmatched. CDR1 is DFQATT and CDR2 is SNEGSKA in the germline V gene (reference sequence). Written as DNA, the CDR3 is TGCAGTGCCAGGACAGGGCGAGTCTATGGCTACACCTTC. This gives the protein CSARTGRVYGYTF.

This chain uses TRBV5-4 with TRBJ1-4; D remains unclear. CDR3 length equals 13 residues. CDR1 and CDR2 (germline): SGHNT, YYREEE (reference sequence). The V end lost 0 bases, the J end lost 9 bases, and 9 bases lay between the germline ends. The CDR3 coding sequence is TGTGCCAGCAGCTTGGACAGAAGACAAAAACTGTTTTTT. Translation: CASSLDRRQKLFF.